The clone carrying this TCR beta chain has a count of ten or more. Its antigen is unidentified. The authors took PBMCs from roughly 9.5 ml fresh peripheral blood. This sample is drawn from a study of T cells in Graves' hyperthyroidism and ophthalmopathy. Amplified TCR beta CDR3 regions derived from RNA transcripts. HTBI primers drove first-round RT-PCR of the TCR CDR3. Each CDR3 protein gets one entry after TCRdb re-called the multiplex PCR reads with MiXCR. The sample lists over 350,000 distinct CDR3 sequences, around 15% seen once, with about 12% in the top ten. CDR1 LGHDT and CDR2 YNNKEL come from the germline V gene (reference sequence). This CDR3 contains 15 residues. Trimming left V 0 bases short and J 1 base short, with 8 bases between. Whole-study findings and limits: Appearing also in blood were most of the thyroid clonotypes expanded above 0.001.

This TCR came from a man younger than 35 with Graves' ophthalmopathy. The genes are TRBV3-1 and TRBJ2-3; D unclear. The sample consisted of blood. CDR3 nucleotide sequence: TGTGCCAGCAGCCAAGAACCCGCGGGCACAGATACGCAGTATTTT. Amino acids: CASSQEPAGTDTQYF.